This record looks at one TCR beta chain sequence and its context. Antigen: not known. The germline and genes are mouse ones. The read is 1 residue too short to cover the CDR3 end, so that end is filled in from the germline J gene. Germline V gene sequence: CDR1 GKSSPN, CDR2 SITVG. Trimming took 2 bases from V and 6 from J; bases not matched to a gene: 3. This CDR3 has 14 amino acids. The data were obtained in a study of tissue T cells after allogeneic stem cell transplantation. Study results and limitations: Some tissue clones might be persisting host cells; their alloreactivity or antigen specificity was not determined. Only a limited share of tissue TCRs appeared in blood or spleen.

Only in-frame clones appear in the TCRdb table, and some are missing; sequencing was by immunoSEQ multiplex PCR. The sample lists about 22,000 clones, over 60% occurring once. This clonotype was sampled from a female BALB/c mouse in good health. Mouse strain MHC haplotype: H2-d. The sequenced sample was spleen. The chain combines TRBV31 with TRBJ2-7; 14 positions match TRBD2. The CDR3 bases that were read are TGTGCCTGGAGTGGGGGACTGGGGGGGCTTGAACAGTAC. This encodes CAWSGGLGGLEQY. The whole CDR3 sequence is CAWSGGLGGLEQYF.